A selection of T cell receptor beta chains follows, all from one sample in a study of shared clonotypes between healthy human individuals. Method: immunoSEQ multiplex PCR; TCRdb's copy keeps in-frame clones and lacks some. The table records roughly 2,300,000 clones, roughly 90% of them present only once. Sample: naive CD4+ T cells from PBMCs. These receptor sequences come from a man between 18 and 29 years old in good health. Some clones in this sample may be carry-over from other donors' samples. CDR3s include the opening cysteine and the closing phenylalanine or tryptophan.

CDR3 protein: CASSPGTGGRDTQYF; V gene: TRBV18; J gene: TRBJ2-3
CDR3 protein: CAISEGQGFTDTQYF; V gene: TRBV10-3; J gene: TRBJ2-3
CDR3 protein: CSVKRADTQYF; V gene: TRBV29-1; J gene: TRBJ2-3
CDR3 protein: CACSSSYNSPLHF; V gene: TRBV30; J gene: TRBJ1-6
CDR3 protein: CARSLEQGKREKLFF; V gene: TRBV5-3; J gene: TRBJ1-4
CDR3 protein: CASSEPRRADYEQYF; V gene: TRBV6-1; J gene: TRBJ2-7
CDR3 protein: CASSIRDLAGYTDTQYF; V gene: TRBV19; J gene: TRBJ2-3
CDR3 protein: CASSSRRDRGGEKLFF; V gene: TRBV7-3; J gene: TRBJ1-4
CDR3 protein: CASSFRSGESVSGNTIYF; V gene: TRBV7-9; J gene: TRBJ1-3
CDR3 protein: CASTRGAGSDTQYF; V gene: TRBV9; J gene: TRBJ2-3
CDR3 protein: CASSPRLLPNTEAFF; V gene: TRBV14; J gene: TRBJ1-1
CDR3 protein: CASSKTGVWNGYTF; V gene: TRBV9; J gene: TRBJ1-2
CDR3 protein: CASSVGLAGGDREQFF; V gene: TRBV9; J gene: TRBJ2-1
CDR3 protein: CASSFRGGPYEQYF; V gene: TRBV5-4; J gene: TRBJ2-7
CDR3 protein: CACRPRGNTEAFF; V gene: TRBV5-1; J gene: TRBJ1-1
CDR3 protein: CASSKSLGETQYF; V gene: TRBV18; J gene: TRBJ2-5
CDR3 protein: CASREQGNYGYTF; V gene: TRBV19; J gene: TRBJ1-2
CDR3 protein: CASRAPGSDTEAFF; V gene: TRBV5-1; J gene: TRBJ1-1
CDR3 protein: CASSHGSGGGYEQYF; V gene: TRBV7-2; J gene: TRBJ2-7
CDR3 protein: CAWGRINTEAFF; V gene: TRBV30; J gene: TRBJ1-1
CDR3 protein: CASSLTGGVYNEQFF; V gene: TRBV7-2; J gene: TRBJ2-1
CDR3 protein: CASSYSTGYEQYF; V gene: TRBV6-5; J gene: TRBJ2-7
CDR3 protein: CASGGGTRRSQETQYF; V gene: TRBV28; J gene: TRBJ2-5
CDR3 protein: CASSPLGQINYGYTF; V gene: TRBV18; J gene: TRBJ1-2
CDR3 protein: CSVTTFGAYEQYF; V gene: TRBV29-1; J gene: TRBJ2-7
CDR3 protein: CAWSVPGSNEQFF; V gene: TRBV30; J gene: TRBJ2-1
CDR3 protein: CSVATTSGSTDTQYF; V gene: TRBV29-1; J gene: TRBJ2-3
CDR3 protein: CASSYGPWDIAVKDRELFF; V gene: TRBV28; J gene: TRBJ2-2
CDR3 protein: CASSQTGREGIQETQYF; V gene: TRBV5-1; J gene: TRBJ2-5
CDR3 protein: CAISEIVTDTQYF; V gene: TRBV10-3; J gene: TRBJ2-3
CDR3 protein: CASSRGSYTGELFF; V gene: TRBV14; J gene: TRBJ2-2
CDR3 protein: CASSSPGGRRSNQPQHF; V gene: TRBV7-8; J gene: TRBJ1-5
CDR3 protein: CASSTTLWGVARYEQYF; V gene: TRBV27; J gene: TRBJ2-7
CDR3 protein: CASSLAGGYNEQFF; V gene: TRBV7-3; J gene: TRBJ2-1
CDR3 protein: CASSPPEEKTQYF; V gene: TRBV18; J gene: TRBJ2-5
CDR3 protein: CASSSQRESEQYF; V gene: TRBV11-2; J gene: TRBJ2-7
CDR3 protein: CASWTGLITDTQYF; V gene: TRBV5-1; J gene: TRBJ2-3
CDR3 protein: CASSESGRGKEQYF; V gene: TRBV10-2; J gene: TRBJ2-7
CDR3 protein: CASSLGGTIGDTQYF; V gene: TRBV5-1; J gene: TRBJ2-3
CDR3 protein: CASIPTQSSGSGTDTQYF; V gene: TRBV7-4; J gene: TRBJ2-3
CDR3 protein: CASSLDGSADTQYF; V gene: TRBV5-1; J gene: TRBJ2-3
CDR3 protein: CASSLAPGDWTFF; V gene: TRBV7-9; J gene: TRBJ1-1
CDR3 protein: CASSEDSTDTQYF; V gene: TRBV7-3; J gene: TRBJ2-3
CDR3 protein: CASSSGPGGNIQYF; V gene: TRBV6-5; J gene: TRBJ2-4
CDR3 protein: CGVAQSPGYTF; V gene: TRBV6-1; J gene: TRBJ1-2
CDR3 protein: CASSFAASRPETQYF; V gene: TRBV27; J gene: TRBJ2-5
CDR3 protein: CASSPQQGAAPGANVLTF; V gene: TRBV7-9; J gene: TRBJ2-6
CDR3 protein: CAGEGARADTQYF; V gene: TRBV6-1; J gene: TRBJ2-3